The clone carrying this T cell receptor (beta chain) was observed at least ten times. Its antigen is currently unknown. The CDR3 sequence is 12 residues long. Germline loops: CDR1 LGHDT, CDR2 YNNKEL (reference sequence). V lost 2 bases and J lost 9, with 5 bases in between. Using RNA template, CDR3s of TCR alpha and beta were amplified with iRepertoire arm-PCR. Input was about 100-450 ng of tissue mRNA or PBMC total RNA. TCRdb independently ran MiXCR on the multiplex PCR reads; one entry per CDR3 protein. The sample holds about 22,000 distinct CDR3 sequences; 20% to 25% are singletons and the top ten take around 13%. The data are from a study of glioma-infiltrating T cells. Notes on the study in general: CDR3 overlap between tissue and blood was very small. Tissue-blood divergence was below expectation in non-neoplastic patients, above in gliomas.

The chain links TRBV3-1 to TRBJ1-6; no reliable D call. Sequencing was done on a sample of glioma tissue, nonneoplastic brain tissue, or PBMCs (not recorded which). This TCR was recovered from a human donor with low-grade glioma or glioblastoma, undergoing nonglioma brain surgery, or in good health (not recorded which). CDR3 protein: CASSQLISPLHF. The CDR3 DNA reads TGTGCCAGCAGCCAACTTATTTCACCCCTCCACTTT.